Below, one T cell receptor beta chain is given with its context. Its antigen is undetermined. V lost 5 bases and J lost 7, with 11 bases in between. The germline gives CDR1 MDHEN, CDR2 SYDVKM. CDR3 length: 12 amino acids. These data come from a study of T cells in Graves' hyperthyroidism and ophthalmopathy. Study-wide context: Peripheral blood was obtained at initial diagnosis, preceding any treatment.

General study results and limits: Most clonotypes expanded in thyroid above 0.001 were likewise present in blood.

It was RNA transcripts that yielded the amplified TCR beta CDR3 regions. Primed by the HTBI set, a first-round RT-PCR was run on the TCR CDR3. One entry per CDR3 protein results from TCRdb running MiXCR on the multiplex PCR reads. The sample lists a few hundred thousand distinct CDR3 sequences, approximately 14% occurring once. Hyperthyroidism patients were newly diagnosed, had disease duration under 2 months, and were aged 18 to 65 years. It was 8 to 10 ml of fresh peripheral blood that supplied the PBMCs. The source material was blood. This sequence joins TRBV28 and TRBJ1-1, with D possibly matching TRBD1 (5 bases). The TCR sequence derives from a woman between 25 and 40 years old with Graves' hyperthyroidism. This chain's CDR3 is CASSRDPLEAFF. The CDR3 region has the DNA TGTGCCAGCAGTCGGGACCCTCTTGAAGCTTTCTTT. Together with reference TRBV28 and TRBJ1-1, the CDR3 gives the full variable domain: DVKVTQSSRYLVKRTGEKVFLECVQDMDHENMFWYRQDPGLGLRLIYFSYDVKMKEKGDIPEGYSVSREKKERFSLILESASTNQTSMYLCASSRDPLEAFFGQGTRLTVV.